This is a list of T cell receptor beta chains from one sample in a study of blood T cell repertoires in COVID-19. Sequencing was performed with immunoSEQ multiplex PCR; in TCRdb, only in-frame clones are kept and a portion is missing. The sample records over 150,000 clones, roughly four fifths being singletons. What was sequenced was peripheral blood. These receptors all come from a woman aged 60-75 years with COVID-19, enrolled during active disease. Both conserved end residues are part of each CDR3. The D gene is left open where the match is weak. The size field is filled for only some rows; it gives once, few, many or a size class.

cdr3_aa cdr3_nt d_call v_call clone_size cdr3_length j_call
CASVGTTEAFF TGTGCCAGCGTTGGGACAACTGAAGCTTTCTTT - TRBV6-5 - 11 TRBJ1-1
CASSGGQQIEAFF TGTGCCAGCAGCGGGGGACAGCAGATTGAAGCTTTCTTT TRBD1 TRBV5-4 - 13 TRBJ1-1
CASSARGPGQYF TGTGCCAGCAGTGCCAGGGGTCCCGGTCAGTACTTC - TRBV2 - 12 TRBJ2-7
CASSSGNTEAFF TGCGCCAGCAGCTCCGGGAACACTGAAGCTTTCTTT - TRBV5-1 - 12 TRBJ1-1
CASSIPRMGGTEAFF TGTGCCAGTAGTATACCCCGTATGGGGGGCACTGAAGCTTTCTTT - TRBV19 - 15 TRBJ1-1
CASSVGGGSYGYTF TGTGCCAGCAGCGTAGGAGGGGGATCCTATGGCTACACCTTC - TRBV9 - 14 TRBJ1-2
CASSLVGTGHNQPQHF TGTGCCAGCAGCTTAGTGGGGACAGGGCACAATCAGCCCCAGCATTTT TRBD1 TRBV7-9 - 16 TRBJ1-5
CASSPRQGPEAFF TGTGCCAGCAGTCCCCGACAGGGCCCTGAAGCTTTCTTT TRBD1 TRBV6-5 - 13 TRBJ1-1
CASRPGGQGGAFF TGTGCCAGCCGACCCGGAGGCCAAGGGGGAGCTTTCTTT - TRBV12-3/TRBV12-4 - 13 TRBJ1-1
CASSYEAGTGGETQYF TGTGCTAGCAGCTACGAAGCCGGGACAGGGGGGGAGACCCAGTACTTC TRBD1 TRBV7-7 - 16 TRBJ2-5
CASSQDLAGGPEETQYF TGTGCCAGCAGCCAAGATTTGGCGGGAGGGCCCGAGGAGACCCAGTACTTC TRBD2 TRBV4-2 - 17 TRBJ2-5
CASSHLPGQGDQPQHF TGCGCCAGCAGCCACCTCCCGGGACAGGGAGATCAGCCCCAGCATTTT TRBD1 TRBV4-1 few 16 TRBJ1-5
CASSLRQANLYGYTF TGTGCCAGCAGCTTGAGGCAGGCTAACCTCTATGGCTACACCTTC - TRBV5-4 - 15 TRBJ1-2
CASSPRGSSTEAFF TGTGCCAGCAGTCCTAGGGGGAGTAGCACTGAAGCTTTCTTT - TRBV6-5 - 14 TRBJ1-1
CASSEGAGHGQPQHF TGTGCCAGCAGTGAAGGGGCAGGGCATGGACAGCCCCAGCATTTT - TRBV2 once 15 TRBJ1-5
CASIQVSYNSPLHF TGTGCCAGCATACAGGTTTCCTATAATTCACCCCTCCACTTT - TRBV28 many 14 TRBJ1-6
CASSPQAGGRGGTDTQYF TGTGCCAGCTCACCGCAGGCTGGCGGGAGAGGGGGCACAGATACGCAGTATTTT TRBD2 TRBV18 - 18 TRBJ2-3
CASSGQGYTEAFF TGCGCCAGCTCGGGACAGGGCTACACTGAAGCTTTCTTT TRBD1 TRBV5-1 once 13 TRBJ1-1
CASSILGGNQPQHF TGTGCCAGTAGTATATTAGGGGGTAATCAGCCCCAGCATTTT - TRBV19 - 14 TRBJ1-5
CASSKGWYGYTF TGTGCCAGCAGCAAGGGGTGGTATGGCTACACCTTC - TRBV11-2 - 12 TRBJ1-2
CASSVAGISGELFF TGTGCCAGCAGCGTAGCAGGGATAAGCGGGGAGCTGTTTTTT - TRBV9 - 14 TRBJ2-2
CASSLVASGSRNEQFF TGTGCCAGCAGCTTGGTGGCTAGCGGGAGTAGGAATGAGCAGTTCTTC TRBD2 TRBV5-4 - 16 TRBJ2-1
CASSSSGGNTIYF TGCGCCAGCAGCTCTTCAGGGGGAAACACCATATATTTT - TRBV5-1 - 13 TRBJ1-3
CASSFEAGGTYGYTF TGTGCCAGCAGCTTTGAAGCAGGGGGCACCTATGGCTACACCTTC - TRBV12-1 - 15 TRBJ1-2
CASSSDKRRQGSTEAFF TGTGCCAGCAGTTCCGACAAACGAAGACAGGGAAGCACTGAAGCTTTCTTT TRBD1 TRBV6-2/TRBV6-3 once 17 TRBJ1-1
CASSHGTSLLENEQYF TGTGCCAGCAGCCACGGGACTAGCCTATTAGAAAACGAGCAGTACTTC TRBD2 TRBV7-9 - 16 TRBJ2-7
CASSIDGQGTLGEQYF TGTGCCAGTAGTATAGATGGGCAGGGGACCCTCGGGGAGCAGTACTTC - TRBV19 - 16 TRBJ2-7
CASSQDTAGLGSPLHF TGTGCCAGCAGCCAAGATACGGCAGGGCTAGGTTCACCCCTCCACTTT - TRBV14 - 16 TRBJ1-6
CASSPAGVRGEKLFF TGTGCCAGCAGCCCCGCAGGGGTGCGTGGTGAAAAACTGTTTTTT - TRBV9 - 15 TRBJ1-4
CASSELGREETQYF TGCGCCAGCAGTGAACTAGGTAGAGAAGAGACCCAGTACTTC - TRBV10-2 - 14 TRBJ2-5
CASSQANLGTGRSYGYTF TGCGCCAGCAGCCAAGCGAACCTCGGGACAGGCCGCTCCTATGGCTACACCTTC TRBD1 TRBV4-1 few 18 TRBJ1-2
CASSPPGLAGGRSEQFF TGTGCCAGCAGCCCCCCGGGACTAGCGGGGGGGCGGAGTGAGCAGTTCTTC TRBD2 TRBV5-4 - 17 TRBJ2-1
CASSVAPESTDTQYF TGTGCCAGCAGTGTAGCGCCAGAAAGCACAGATACGCAGTATTTT - TRBV6-1 - 15 TRBJ2-3
CASSTVQGPGEQYF TGTGCCAGTAGTACCGTCCAGGGTCCTGGGGAGCAGTACTTC - TRBV19 few 14 TRBJ2-7
CASTLGGDKLEAFF TGTGCCAGCACCCTGGGGGGGGACAAGTTAGAAGCTTTCTTT - TRBV6-5 - 14 TRBJ1-1
CASSYSGSGETQYF TGTGCCAGCAGCTATAGCGGGAGTGGGGAGACCCAGTACTTC TRBD2 TRBV7-2 - 14 TRBJ2-5
CASSIRGIGTGELFF TGTGCCAGTAGTATCAGGGGAATTGGTACCGGGGAGCTGTTTTTT - TRBV19 - 15 TRBJ2-2
CASSEVRGVTEAFF TGTGCCAGCAGTGAAGTTAGGGGTGTGACTGAAGCTTTCTTT - TRBV6-1 - 14 TRBJ1-1
CASSPRANSYNEQFF TGTGCCAGTAGTCCGCGGGCGAACTCCTACAATGAGCAGTTCTTC - TRBV19 - 15 TRBJ2-1
CASSLAQDEKLFF TGCGCCAGCAGCTTGGCCCAGGATGAAAAACTGTTTTTT - TRBV5-1 - 13 TRBJ1-4
CASSESRNTEAFF TGTGCCAGCAGTGAATCTCGGAACACTGAAGCTTTCTTT - TRBV6-1 few 13 TRBJ1-1
CASSQVAGRPLNTEAFF TGTGCCAGCAGCCAAGTTGCAGGGAGGCCCCTGAACACTGAAGCTTTCTTT - TRBV4-2 - 17 TRBJ1-1
CASSVGVRQETQYF TGTGCCAGCAGCGTAGGCGTCAGGCAAGAGACCCAGTACTTC - TRBV9 - 14 TRBJ2-5
CASSVAGGNTGELFF TGTGCCAGCAGCGTAGCGGGAGGGAACACCGGGGAGCTGTTTTTT TRBD2 TRBV6-6 - 15 TRBJ2-2
CATSDITGQETQYF TGTGCCACCAGTGATATAACCGGGCAAGAGACCCAGTACTTC - TRBV24-1 - 14 TRBJ2-5
CASNPGMGNQPQHF TGTGCCAGTAACCCAGGGATGGGCAATCAGCCCCAGCATTTT - TRBV19 - 14 TRBJ1-5
CASSVRTSGRALVTGELFF TGTGCCAGCAGCGTTCGGACTAGCGGGAGGGCCCTAGTTACCGGGGAGCTGTTTTTT TRBD2 TRBV9 - 19 TRBJ2-2
CASSQTDTQYF TGTGCCAGCAGTCAGACAGATACGCAGTATTTT - TRBV12-3/TRBV12-4 few 11 TRBJ2-3
CASSPVQGRYGYTF TGTGCCAGCAGTCCCGTCCAGGGCCGGTATGGCTACACCTTC - TRBV19 - 14 TRBJ1-2
CASRDPKGAGQPQHF TGTGCCAGTCGGGACCCTAAGGGGGCTGGGCAGCCCCAGCATTTT TRBD1 TRBV19 - 15 TRBJ1-5
CASSFGLAADTQYF TGCGCCAGCAGCTTCGGACTAGCGGCAGATACGCAGTATTTT TRBD2 TRBV5-1 - 14 TRBJ2-3
CAISREERTGELFF TGTGCCATCTCCCGGGAGGAACGGACCGGGGAGCTGTTTTTT TRBD2 TRBV10-3 - 14 TRBJ2-2
CASSSSEWINTEAFF TGTGCCAGCAGCTCAAGCGAGTGGATCAACACTGAAGCTTTCTTT - TRBV11-2 - 15 TRBJ1-1
CASSEYRGGTNEKLFF TGTGCCAGCAGTGAATATCGGGGGGGAACTAATGAAAAACTGTTTTTT - TRBV25-1 - 16 TRBJ1-4
CASSRTGRPLHF TGTGCCAGCAGTCGCACAGGGAGACCCCTCCACTTT - TRBV27 - 12 TRBJ1-6
CASSQDRQGYYEQYF TGCGCCAGCAGCCAAGATAGACAGGGGTACTACGAGCAGTACTTC TRBD1 TRBV4-1 - 15 TRBJ2-7